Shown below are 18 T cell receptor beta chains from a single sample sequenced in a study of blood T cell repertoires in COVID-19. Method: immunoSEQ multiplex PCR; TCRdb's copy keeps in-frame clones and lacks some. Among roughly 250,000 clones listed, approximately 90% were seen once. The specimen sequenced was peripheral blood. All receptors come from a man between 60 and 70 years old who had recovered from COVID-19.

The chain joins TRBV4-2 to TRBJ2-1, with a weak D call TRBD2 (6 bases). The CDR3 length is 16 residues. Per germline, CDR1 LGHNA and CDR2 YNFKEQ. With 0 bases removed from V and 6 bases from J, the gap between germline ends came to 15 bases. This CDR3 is CASSQDVGGVSNEQFF. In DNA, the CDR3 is TGTGCCAGCAGCCAAGATGTTGGCGGGGTGAGCAATGAGCAGTTCTTC.

CDR3 residues: CASSFLGQSGGTTEAFF. The CDR3 DNA reads TGTGCCAGCAGCTTCCTGGGACAGTCTGGGGGAACGACTGAAGCTTTCTTT. The chain employs TRBV5-4 and TRBJ1-1; TRBD1 matches 7 bases. Germline lookup yields CDR1 SGHNT and CDR2 YYREEE (reference sequence). The CDR3 has 17 residues. Losses at the gene ends were 2 bases for V and 5 bases for J; bases not matched to a gene: 15.

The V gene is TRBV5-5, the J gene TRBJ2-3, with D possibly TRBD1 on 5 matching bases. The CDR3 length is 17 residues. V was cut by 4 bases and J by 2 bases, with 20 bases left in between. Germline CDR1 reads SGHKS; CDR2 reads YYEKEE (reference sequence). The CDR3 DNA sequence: TGTGCCAGCAGCAACCGATGGGGCCTGACCGACACAGATACGCAGTATTTT. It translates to CASSNRWGLTDTDTQYF.

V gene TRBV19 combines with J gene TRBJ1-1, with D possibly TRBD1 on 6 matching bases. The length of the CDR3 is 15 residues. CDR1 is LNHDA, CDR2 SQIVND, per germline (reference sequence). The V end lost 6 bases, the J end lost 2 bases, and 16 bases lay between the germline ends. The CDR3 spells CASSIQGTSNTEAFF. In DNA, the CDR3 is TGTGCCAGTAGCATTCAAGGGACAAGCAACACTGAAGCTTTCTTT.

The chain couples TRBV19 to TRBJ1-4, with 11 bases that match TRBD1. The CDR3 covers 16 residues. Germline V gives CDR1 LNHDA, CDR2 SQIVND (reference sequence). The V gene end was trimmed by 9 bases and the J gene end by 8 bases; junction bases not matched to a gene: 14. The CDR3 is CASRTGGAGAGEKLFF. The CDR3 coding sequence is TGTGCCAGCCGGACAGGGGGCGCAGGTGCCGGCGAAAAACTGTTTTTT.

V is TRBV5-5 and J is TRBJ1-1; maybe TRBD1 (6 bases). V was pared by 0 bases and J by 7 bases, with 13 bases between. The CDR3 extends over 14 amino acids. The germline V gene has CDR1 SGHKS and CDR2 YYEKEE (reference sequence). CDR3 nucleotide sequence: TGTGCCAGCAGCTTGGTTCAGGGGATTGGTGAAGCTTTCTTT. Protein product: CASSLVQGIGEAFF.

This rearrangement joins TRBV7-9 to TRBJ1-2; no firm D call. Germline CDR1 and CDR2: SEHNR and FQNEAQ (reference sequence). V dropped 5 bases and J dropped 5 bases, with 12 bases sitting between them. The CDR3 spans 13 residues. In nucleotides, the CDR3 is TGTGCCAGCAGCCCCCCGTTACTTTATGGCTACACCTTC. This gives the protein CASSPPLLYGYTF.

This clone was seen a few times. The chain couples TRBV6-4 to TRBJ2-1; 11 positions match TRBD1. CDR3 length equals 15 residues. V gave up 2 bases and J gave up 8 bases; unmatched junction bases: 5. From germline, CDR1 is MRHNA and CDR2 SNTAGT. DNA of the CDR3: TGTGCCAGCAGTGACCGGAGGACAGGGGGCTATGAGCAGTTCTTC. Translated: CASSDRRTGGYEQFF.

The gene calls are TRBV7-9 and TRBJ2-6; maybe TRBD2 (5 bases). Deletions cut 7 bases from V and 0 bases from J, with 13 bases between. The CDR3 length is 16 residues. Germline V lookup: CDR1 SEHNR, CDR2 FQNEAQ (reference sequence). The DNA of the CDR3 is TGTGCCAGCAAGAACCCGGGGAGCTCTGGGGCCAACGTCCTGACTTTC. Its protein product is CASKNPGSSGANVLTF.

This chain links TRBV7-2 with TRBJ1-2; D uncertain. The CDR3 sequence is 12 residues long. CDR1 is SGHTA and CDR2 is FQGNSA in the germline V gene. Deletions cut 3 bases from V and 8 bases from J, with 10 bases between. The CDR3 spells CASSFPPEGYTF. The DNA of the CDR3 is TGTGCCAGCAGCTTCCCTCCGGAGGGCTACACCTTC.

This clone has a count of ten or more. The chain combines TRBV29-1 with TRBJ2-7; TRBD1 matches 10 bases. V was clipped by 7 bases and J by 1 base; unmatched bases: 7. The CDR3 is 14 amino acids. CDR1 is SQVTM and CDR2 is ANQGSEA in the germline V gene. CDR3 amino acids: CSASTGGSSYEQYF. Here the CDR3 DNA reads TGCAGCGCCTCGACAGGGGGCAGTTCCTACGAGCAGTACTTC.

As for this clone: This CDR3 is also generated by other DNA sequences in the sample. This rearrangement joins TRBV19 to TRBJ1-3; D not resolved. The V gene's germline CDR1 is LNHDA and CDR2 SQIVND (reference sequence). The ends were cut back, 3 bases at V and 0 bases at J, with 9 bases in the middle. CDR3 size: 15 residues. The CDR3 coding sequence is TGTGCCAGTAGTATCGGAGGGAGCTCTGGAAACACCATATATTTT. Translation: CASSIGGSSGNTIYF. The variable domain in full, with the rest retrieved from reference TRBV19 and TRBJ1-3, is DGGITQSPKYLFRKEGQNVTLSCEQNLNHDAMYWYRQDPGQGLRLIYYSQIVNDFQKGDIAEGYSVSREKKESFPLTVTSAQKNPTAFYLCASSIGGSSGNTIYFGEGSWLTVV.

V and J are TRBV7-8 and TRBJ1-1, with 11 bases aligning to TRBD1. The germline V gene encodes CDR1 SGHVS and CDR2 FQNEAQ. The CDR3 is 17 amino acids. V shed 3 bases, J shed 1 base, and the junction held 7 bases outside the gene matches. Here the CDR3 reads CASSFPGTGGSNTEAFF. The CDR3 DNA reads TGTGCCAGCAGCTTTCCCGGGACAGGGGGTTCGAACACTGAAGCTTTCTTT.

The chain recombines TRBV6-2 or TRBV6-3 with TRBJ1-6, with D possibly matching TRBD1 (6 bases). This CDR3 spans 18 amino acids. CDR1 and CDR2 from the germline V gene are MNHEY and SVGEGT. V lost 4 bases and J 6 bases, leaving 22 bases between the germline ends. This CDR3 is CASSWPVQGPSSNSPLHF. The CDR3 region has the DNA TGTGCCAGCAGTTGGCCCGTTCAGGGGCCCTCTTCTAATTCACCCCTCCACTTT.

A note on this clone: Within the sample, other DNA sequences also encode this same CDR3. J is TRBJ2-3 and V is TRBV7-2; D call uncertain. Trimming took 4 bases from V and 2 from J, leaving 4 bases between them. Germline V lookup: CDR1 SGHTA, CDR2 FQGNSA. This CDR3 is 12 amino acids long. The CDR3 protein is CASSSYTDTQYF. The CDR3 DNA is TGTGCCAGCAGCTCTTACACAGATACGCAGTATTTT. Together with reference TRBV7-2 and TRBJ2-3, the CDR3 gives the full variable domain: GAGVSQSPSNKVTEKGKDVELRCDPISGHTALYWYRQSLGQGLEFLIYFQGNSAPDKSGLPSDRFSAERTGGSVSTLTIQRTQQEDSAVYLCASSSYTDTQYFGPGTRLTVL.

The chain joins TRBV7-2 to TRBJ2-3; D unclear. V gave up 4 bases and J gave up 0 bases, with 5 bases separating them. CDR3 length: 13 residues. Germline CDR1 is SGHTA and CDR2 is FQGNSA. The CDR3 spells CASSWASTDTQYF. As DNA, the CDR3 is TGTGCCAGCAGCTGGGCTAGCACAGATACGCAGTATTTT.

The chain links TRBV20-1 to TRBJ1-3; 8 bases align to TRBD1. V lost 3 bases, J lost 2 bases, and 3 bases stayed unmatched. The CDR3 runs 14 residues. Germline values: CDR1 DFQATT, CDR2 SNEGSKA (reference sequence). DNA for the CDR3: TGCAGTGCTAGTCCAGGGGGCACTGGAAACACCATATATTTT. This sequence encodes CSASPGGTGNTIYF.

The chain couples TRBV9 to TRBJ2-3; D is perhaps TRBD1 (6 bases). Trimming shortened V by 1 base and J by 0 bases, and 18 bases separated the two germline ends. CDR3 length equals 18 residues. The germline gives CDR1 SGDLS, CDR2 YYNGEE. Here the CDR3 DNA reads TGTGCCAGCAGCGTAAATGTGGGGGCCCACGAAAGCACAGATACGCAGTATTTT. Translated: CASSVNVGAHESTDTQYF.